The entry below describes one T cell receptor beta chain. There is no known antigen for this receptor. Base qualities are not provided; no much larger clone lies one nucleotide away. The donors were healthy, HIV-negative adults who had no recently reported acute infections or vaccinations. Only Caucasian adults living in Nashville, Tennessee, USA were represented among the donors. For unsorted samples, some 87 million PBMCs were counted, and genomic DNA was extracted using the QIAamp DNA Blood Mini kit. Blood was collected by leukapheresis, and PBMCs were isolated by Ficoll-Histopaque density gradient centrifugation and then cryopreserved in liquid nitrogen vapor phase. TCR CDR3 regions were amplified from genomic DNA by multiplex PCR using the deep immunoSEQ assay. Genomic DNA extracted from each cell subset was distributed evenly over all wells of several immunoSEQ 96-well plates, and each plate served as one replicate. For unsorted PBMC, around 300 ng of genomic DNA, equivalent to 25,000 to 35,000 T cell genomes, went into each replicate PCR. Unsorted PBMC genomic DNA was sequenced across ten immunoSEQ deep assay plates. Purified libraries were quantified with a Qubit 3.0 fluorometer, sized on a Bioanalyzer 2100, and re-quantified with the KAPA Library Quantification kit. Each immunoSEQ 96-well plate was sequenced on its own single-read 150-cycle Illumina NextSeq 550 flow cell. The paper's data handling went like this. Because only junctional sequences without quality scores were contained in the immunoSEQ output, filtering matching that applied to full-length reads could not be performed. To assign V/J genes and CDR3, sequences were annotated using PyIR, a Python wrapper for IgBLAST v1.9, with IMGT germline references. Reads were removed for weak V/J assignments (E-value above 1e-6), missing CDR3, stop codons, out-of-frame junctions, or ambiguous translated residues. V3J clonotypes were defined as sequences sharing the same inferred V gene, J gene, and CDR3 amino acid sequence. To compute the percentage overlap between repertoires, the number of shared unique clonotypes was divided by the size of the smaller repertoire. RTK rarefaction, the Chao1 estimator, and Recon v2.1 estimates of unobserved clonotypes were used to assess repertoire richness. TCRdb carries this immuneACCESS record with in-frame sequences only. Its versions omit some clonotypes, under half of them owing to an unresolved V gene in the studies checked, with the rest unexplained. That table gives V, J and clone size, and the DNA gave D and trimming. This sample has about 490,000 clones in its table, and roughly 85% of those were observed once. Approximately 12% of the sample goes to the ten largest clones.

These data belong to a study of shared clonotypes between healthy human individuals (dated by TCRdb to 2020 to 2021). The study in broad terms: The cohort comprised a couple of women and a few men aged 18 to 49 years. To estimate repertoire size and how much clonotypes are shared between individuals, the study performed deep sequencing of blood TCR repertoires from roughly five healthy adults. To increase sequencing depth and limit assay-specific biases, different laboratories used diverse techniques to prepare libraries and sequence TCR repertoires. Between about 0.85 and 10 billion PBMCs per donor were obtained by leukapheresis. General conclusions and limits of the study: Pairwise subsampling led to the expectation that sequencing depth would affect the degree of clonotype sharing among donors. Only blood was sampled, and tissue TCR repertoires likely differ from those in blood. Because the study included a small number of donors, the genetic and exposure-history diversity represented was limited.

Per the germline V gene, LGHNA is the CDR1 and YNFKEQ is the CDR2. Including cysteine and phenylalanine, the CDR3 has 14 amino acids. Just the 42-base CDR3 DNA is kept, in frame starting at base 1. Trimming removed 1 base from V and 4 bases from J, leaving 8 bases between the germline ends. Sequencing used PBMCs. This clonotype was sampled from a woman aged 40 to 50 in good health. Some clones in this sample may be carry-over from other donors' samples. The chain is assembled from TRBV4-2 and TRBJ2-1, with the D gene uncertain. The base sequence is TGTGCCAGCAGCCAAGGAGGCCCTTACAATGAGCAGTTCTTC. This yields the protein CASSQGGPYNEQFF.